The rows below give T cell receptor beta chains drawn from one sample of a study of blood T cells in healthy people across ages. One entry per CDR3 protein, called by TCRdb with MiXCR from the 5' RACE reads. The table lists around 850,000 distinct CDR3 sequences, roughly 34% of them singletons, with under 15% in the top ten. The sample was blood. The receptors were gathered from a man aged 18 to 30 in good health. CDR3s include the opening cysteine and the closing phenylalanine or tryptophan. D genes are given only for firm matches. Size tells how often a clone was seen (once, few, many) or the class of an expanded clone, and some rows leave it out.

CDR3aa	CDR3nt	abundance	v_gene	j_gene	d_gene
CAWGAADTQYF	TGTGCCTGGGGGGCTGCAGATACGCAGTATTTT	-	TRBV30	TRBJ2-3	-
CASSVELAGTLSEQYF	TGTGCCAGCAGCGTAGAGCTAGCGGGTACTCTCTCCGAGCAGTACTTC	-	TRBV9	TRBJ2-7	TRBD2
CSAPPLAGTYNEQFF	TGCAGTGCGCCTCCGCTAGCGGGGACTTACAATGAGCAGTTCTTC	many	TRBV20-1	TRBJ2-1	TRBD2
CASSVREGSYGYTF	TGTGCCAGCAGCGTAAGGGAGGGGAGCTATGGCTACACCTTC	-	TRBV7-2	TRBJ1-2	-
CASSLQGRDTQYF	TGTGCCAGCAGCTTACAGGGGAGGGATACGCAGTATTTT	many	TRBV7-2	TRBJ2-3	-
CASRLASGNEQFF	TGTGCCAGTAGACTAGCATCGGGAAATGAGCAGTTCTTC	-	TRBV6-2/TRBV6-3	TRBJ2-1	TRBD2
CSVGLQDQPQHF	TGCAGCGTTGGGTTGCAGGATCAGCCCCAGCATTTT	many	TRBV29-1	TRBJ1-5	-
CSVDAQGAGTEAFF	TGCAGCGTTGATGCACAGGGAGCGGGCACTGAAGCTTTCTTT	-	TRBV29-1	TRBJ1-1	-
CASSSTGSNYGYTF	TGTGCCAGCAGCTCAACAGGGTCTAACTATGGCTACACCTTC	many	TRBV7-2	TRBJ1-2	-
CASGLGTQETQYF	TGTGCCAGCGGCTTGGGGACCCAAGAGACCCAGTACTTC	-	TRBV5-4	TRBJ2-5	-
CASSLGTSGFTDTQYF	TGTGCCAGCAGCCTGGGGACTAGCGGTTTCACAGATACGCAGTATTTT	few	TRBV7-2	TRBJ2-3	TRBD2
CASSQEASGGAGNEQYF	TGCGCCAGCAGCCAAGAGGCTAGCGGGGGGGCTGGCAATGAGCAGTACTTC	few	TRBV4-3	TRBJ2-7	TRBD2
CASSQDGDNQETQYF	TGTGCCAGCAGCCAAGATGGAGACAACCAAGAGACCCAGTACTTC	-	TRBV4-2	TRBJ2-5	-
CASSYSYQGETRYF	TGTGCCAGCAGTTACTCCTACCAGGGAGAGACCCGGTACTTC	-	TRBV6-5	TRBJ2-5	-
CASSYGLGEQYF	TGTGCCAGCAGTTACGGCCTTGGCGAGCAGTACTTC	few	TRBV6-5	TRBJ2-7	-
CASSFGTNAQEQFF	TGCGCCAGCAGCTTTGGGACTAATGCACAAGAGCAGTTCTTC	-	TRBV5-1	TRBJ2-1	TRBD2
CASSAGGTPILNEQFF	TGTGCCAGCAGCGCGGGAGGGACTCCCATTTTGAATGAGCAGTTCTTC	-	TRBV6-5	TRBJ2-1	TRBD2
CASSLALKLAGADTQYF	TGTGCCAGCAGCTTGGCCCTGAAGCTAGCGGGGGCGGATACGCAGTATTTT	few	TRBV5-5	TRBJ2-3	TRBD2
CASSLTGTLSSYEQYF	TGTGCCAGCAGCCTAACCGGGACCCTCAGCTCCTACGAGCAGTACTTC	few	TRBV11-2	TRBJ2-7	-
CASSVQGTLNTEAFF	TGTGCCAGCAGCGTACAGGGGACCTTGAACACTGAAGCTTTCTTT	-	TRBV7-2	TRBJ1-1	TRBD1
CASSIQGQGSSGYTF	TGTGCCAGCAGCATACAAGGACAGGGGTCTTCTGGCTACACCTTC	few	TRBV21-1	TRBJ1-2	-
CASSLGLGDSSNQPQHF	TGTGCCAGCAGTTTGGGGCTGGGGGACAGCTCTAATCAGCCCCAGCATTTT	few	TRBV12-3/TRBV12-4	TRBJ1-5	TRBD1
CASSRVGSRTEAFF	TGTGCCAGCAGCCGCGTGGGGAGCCGGACTGAAGCTTTCTTT	-	TRBV14	TRBJ1-1	-
CATRRGAPQETQYF	TGTGCCACCAGGCGGGGAGCGCCTCAAGAGACCCAGTACTTC	few	TRBV2	TRBJ2-5	-
CASSRTPGQEIQETQYF	TGTGCCAGCAGCCGTACACCGGGACAGGAAATACAAGAGACCCAGTACTTC	-	TRBV6-2/TRBV6-3	TRBJ2-5	TRBD1
CASSARGEETQYF	TGTGCCAGCAGTGCACGGGGGGAAGAGACCCAGTACTTC	once	TRBV13	TRBJ2-5	TRBD2
CASSDGATGVGYTF	TGTGCCAGCAGTGATGGGGCAACAGGGGTTGGCTACACCTTC	-	TRBV6-5	TRBJ1-2	TRBD1
CASNQRPRSTNEKLFF	TGTGCCAGCAACCAGAGACCCAGGTCAACTAATGAAAAACTGTTTTTT	-	TRBV14	TRBJ1-4	-
CASSTTGTGNYGHTF	TGTGCCAGCAGTACCACCGGGACAGGGAACTATGGCCACACCTTC	-	TRBV6-6	TRBJ1-2	TRBD1
CASRYTFREDAEAFF	TGTGCCAGCAGATACACATTCAGGGAGGACGCTGAAGCTTTCTTT	-	TRBV7-2	TRBJ1-1	-